The source of this T cell receptor (beta chain) is a study of blood T cell repertoires in COVID-19 (dated by TCRdb to the early 2020s). Concerning the study at large: Samples covering the acute and convalescent phases of COVID-19 were provided by collaborators in the United States, Italy and Spain. The prospective study material was composed of cDNA or gDNA derived from T cells, B-cell-depleted T cells, or PBMCs. Deeply sampled blood TCRbeta repertoires from subjects exposed to, actively infected with, or recovered from COVID-19 were included in the dataset. A freely available public database, intended as a resource for researchers studying the immune response to SARS-CoV-2, is where the repertoires were released. The samples were drawn from the first 160 participants of the ongoing ImmuneRACE study and from 1,254 subjects provided by 6 global collaborators. The sample metadata nearly always contained a de-identified subject ID, COVID-19 status, age in years and sex. HLA class I and class II types, where available, came from metadata supplied by the sample provider rather than from assay-based typing.

Sequences MNHNY (CDR1) and SVGAGI (CDR2) are obtained from the germline V gene (reference sequence). V and J are truncated by 2 bases and 6 bases respectively, leaving an intervening sequence of 19 bases. Its CDR3 holds 16 amino acids, cysteine through phenylalanine. The DNA shown is the 48-base CDR3, in frame from base 1. TCRbeta CDR3 regions were amplified from genomic DNA by means of the immunoSEQ Assay, a bias-controlled multiplex PCR. Per the source publication's procedure: Within the assay, amplification of reference gene primers was used to estimate how many nucleated cells each sample contained. Sequence reads were collapsed and filtered to measure the absolute abundance of every unique TCRbeta CDR3 rearrangement. Productive Simpson clonality was computed per sample as the square root of Simpson's diversity index over productive rearrangements. Drawn from immuneACCESS, this table holds only the in-frame rearrangements with V and J called that TCRdb kept. Clones are partly lost; checked studies trace under half to an unresolved V gene and leave the rest unexplained. V, J and clone size are taken as reported in that table, and D and trimming were inferred from the DNA itself. The sample table contains 200,000 to 300,000 clones; only one count was recorded for roughly 88% of them. The biggest ten clones account for 6% to 6.5% of the sample.

Regarding this clone: It has no known antigen specificity. Per-base quality was not reported, and no clone a single base away is much larger than it.

One collaborating source in Seattle enrolled patients during active infection and followed them longitudinally through the course of disease. Each collaborating institution followed its own protocols to collect whole blood in K2EDTA tubes. For TCRbeta analysis, collaborators shipped samples in one of three forms: frozen whole blood, isolated PBMCs, or DNA extracted from either of those sample types. Broad study findings and their caveats: The amount of clinical and demographic metadata varied by source and participant and was provided uncurated.

The source of this sequence is a woman in her twenties or thirties with COVID-19, enrolled during active disease. Recombination linked TRBV6-6 to TRBJ1-2; the D region possibly corresponds to TRBD1 (6 bases align). The sequenced sample was peripheral blood. The CDR3 loop reads CASSYIPGEIFNGYTF. The DNA reads as follows: TGTGCCAGCAGTTACATCCCAGGGGAGATTTTTAATGGCTACACCTTC.